The clone carrying this TCR beta chain turned up a few times. Its antigen remains unknown. These data originate in a study of brain T cells in children with intractable seizures. Study findings and constraints: Pre- and post-surgery blood differed in depth, so pre-surgery absences may be undersampling.

Before surgery, patients took at least one anti-epileptic drug. Between the trimmed V and J ends, which lost 0 bases and 4 bases, there was a span of 12 bases. CDR1 and CDR2 (germline): LNHDA, SQIVND (reference sequence). This CDR3 is built from 16 residues. The protocol was immunoSEQ multiplex PCR, while the TCRdb copy is restricted to in-frame clones and leaves out a portion. The table has fewer than 50,000 clones, roughly 90% seen once; the top ten hold roughly 6%. The clonotype was recovered from a girl aged 2 to 9 with tuberous sclerosis and intractable seizures. V gene TRBV19 combines with J gene TRBJ2-2, with no clear D. The sequenced sample was peripheral blood, obtained at surgery. The DNA of the CDR3 is TGTGCCAGTAGTATAGATATACCTCTTCTCACCGGGGAGCTGTTTTTT. Translating it yields CASSIDIPLLTGELFF.